What follows are 6 T cell receptor beta chains derived from one specimen sequenced in a study of T cell repertoires in cytomegalovirus infection. A single record per CDR3 protein comes from TCRdb applying MiXCR to the reads. Found here are 60,000 to 75,000 distinct CDR3 sequences, just under 4% of them singletons; the top ten hold approximately 20%. What was sequenced was PBMCs. These receptors all stem from a human donor in good health (CMV status not recorded). Some clones in this sample may be carry-over from other donors' samples.

This clonotype was counted at least ten times. The chain employs TRBV28 and TRBJ1-1; D gene uncertain. Trimming left V 5 bases short and J 1 base short, with 11 bases between. The CDR3 loop spans 14 amino acids. The V gene's germline CDR1 is MDHEN and CDR2 SYDVKM. The CDR3 is CASSPRPKNTEAFF. CDR3 sequence (DNA): TGTGCCAGCAGTCCGCGACCGAAGAACACTGAAGCTTTCTTT.

V gene TRBV29-1 combines with J gene TRBJ1-1, with no clear D. Deletions cut 6 bases from V and 4 bases from J, with 15 bases between. Germline loops: CDR1 SQVTM, CDR2 ANQGSEA. This CDR3 spans 13 amino acids. The DNA of the CDR3 is TGCAGCGTACCCACTACTCGAATCACTGAAGCTTTCTTT. Translated, it gives CSVPTTRITEAFF.

This clonotype was observed at least ten times. V is TRBV7-8 and J is TRBJ2-7, with TRBD2 matching 12 bases. The germline V gene encodes CDR1 SGHVS and CDR2 FQNEAQ. The CDR3 runs to 14 residues. J was trimmed by 4 bases and V by 5 bases; bases with no gene match: 3. CDR3 coding DNA: TGTGCCAGCAGCGGTGGACTAGCGGGGTACGAGCAGTACTTC. Residues: CASSGGLAGYEQYF.

This clonotype was counted ten times or more. CDR3 nucleotides: TGTGCCAGCACCACGGACGGCAATGAGCAGTTCTTC. Translating gives CASTTDGNEQFF. This rearrangement joins TRBV2 to TRBJ2-1; D not resolved. The germline gives CDR1 SNHLY, CDR2 FYNNEI. V dropped 7 bases and J dropped 6 bases, with 10 bases sitting between them. The CDR3 consists of 12 residues. Variable domain in full (rest from reference TRBV2 and TRBJ2-1): EPEVTQTPSHQVTQMGQEVILRCVPISNHLYFYWYRQILGQKVEFLVSFYNNEISEKSEIFDDQFSVERPDGSNFTLKIRSTKLEDSAMYFCASTTDGNEQFFGPGTRLTVL.

This clonotype was seen many times. The genes are TRBV7-2 and TRBJ1-5; D gene ambiguous. Germline V gene data show CDR1 as SGHTA and CDR2 as FQGNSA. The CDR3 has 14 amino acids. Trimming removed 1 base from V and 7 bases from J, with 11 bases in between. This chain's CDR3 is CASSLDFSGQPQHF. CDR3 bases: TGTGCCAGCAGCTTAGATTTCAGCGGGCAGCCCCAGCATTTT.

This clonotype was observed many times. The chain's CDR3 is CASSRPDRAGGYTF. Here the CDR3 DNA reads TGTGCCAGCAGTCGCCCAGACAGGGCAGGCGGCTACACCTTC. The chain employs TRBV7-2 and TRBJ1-2; 7 nucleotides align to TRBD1. This CDR3 comprises 14 residues. Germline V gives CDR1 SGHTA, CDR2 FQGNSA. The trim removed 6 bases at V and 8 bases at J, leaving 12 bases unmatched. Full variable domain (rest looked up from reference TRBV7-2 and TRBJ1-2): GAGVSQSPSNKVTEKGKDVELRCDPISGHTALYWYRQSLGQGLEFLIYFQGNSAPDKSGLPSDRFSAERTGGSVSTLTIQRTQQEDSAVYLCASSRPDRAGGYTFGSGTRLTVV.